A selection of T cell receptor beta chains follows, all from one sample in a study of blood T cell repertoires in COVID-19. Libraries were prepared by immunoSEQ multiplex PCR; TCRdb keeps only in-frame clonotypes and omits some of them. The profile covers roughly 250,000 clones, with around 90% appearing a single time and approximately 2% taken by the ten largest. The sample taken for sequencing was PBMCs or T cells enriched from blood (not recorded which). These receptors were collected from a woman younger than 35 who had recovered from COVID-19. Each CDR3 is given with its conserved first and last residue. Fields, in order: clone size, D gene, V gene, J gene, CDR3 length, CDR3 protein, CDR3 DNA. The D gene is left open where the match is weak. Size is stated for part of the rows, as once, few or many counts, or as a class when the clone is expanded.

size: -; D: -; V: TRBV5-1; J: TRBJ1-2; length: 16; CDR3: CASSWGSGDPNYGYTF; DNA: TGCGCCAGCAGCTGGGGGTCGGGGGACCCTAACTATGGCTACACCTTC
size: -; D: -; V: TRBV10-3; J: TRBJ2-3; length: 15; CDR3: CAISGADTLTDTQYF; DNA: TGTGCCATCAGTGGGGCGGACACACTCACAGATACGCAGTATTTT
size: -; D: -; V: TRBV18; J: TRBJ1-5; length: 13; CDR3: CASSEGGNQPQHF; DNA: TGTGCCAGCTCCGAAGGAGGAAATCAGCCCCAGCATTTT
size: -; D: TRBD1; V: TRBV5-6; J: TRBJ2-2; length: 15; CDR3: CASTPGGLHTGELFF; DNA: TGTGCCAGCACCCCAGGGGGCTTACACACCGGGGAGCTGTTTTTT
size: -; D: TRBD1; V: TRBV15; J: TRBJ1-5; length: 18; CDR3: CATSRELGQGLGNQPQHF; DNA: TGTGCCACCAGCAGAGAACTAGGACAGGGCTTAGGTAATCAGCCCCAGCATTTT
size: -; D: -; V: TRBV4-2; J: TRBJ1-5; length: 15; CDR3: CASSQTGAGDQPQHF; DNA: TGTGCCAGCAGCCAAACGGGGGCGGGGGATCAGCCCCAGCATTTT
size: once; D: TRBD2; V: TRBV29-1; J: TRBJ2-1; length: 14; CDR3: CSVELGAGSNEQFF; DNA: TGCAGCGTTGAACTCGGAGCGGGAAGCAATGAGCAGTTCTTC
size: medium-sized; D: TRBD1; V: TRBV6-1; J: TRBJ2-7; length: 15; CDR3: CASSEEGTGGYEQYF; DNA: TGTGCCAGCAGTGAAGAGGGGACAGGGGGCTACGAGCAGTACTTC
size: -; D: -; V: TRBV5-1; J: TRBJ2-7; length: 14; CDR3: CASSLYSPSYEQYF; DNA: TGCGCCAGCAGCTTGTACTCCCCCTCCTACGAGCAGTACTTC
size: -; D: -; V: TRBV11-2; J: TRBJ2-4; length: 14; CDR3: CASSATWAKNIQYF; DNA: TGTGCCAGCAGCGCTACGTGGGCCAAAAACATTCAGTACTTC
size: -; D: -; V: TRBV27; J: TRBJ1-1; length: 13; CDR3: CASSHPEDTEAFF; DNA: TGTGCCAGCAGCCACCCGGAGGACACTGAAGCTTTCTTT
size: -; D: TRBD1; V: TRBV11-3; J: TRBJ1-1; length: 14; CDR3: CASSFSPGGTEAFF; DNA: TGTGCCAGCAGCTTCAGTCCAGGGGGAACTGAAGCTTTCTTT
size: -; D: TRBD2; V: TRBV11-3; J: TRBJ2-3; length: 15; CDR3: CASSLASGGLDTQYF; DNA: TGTGCCAGCAGCTTAGCTAGCGGGGGGTTGGATACGCAGTATTTT
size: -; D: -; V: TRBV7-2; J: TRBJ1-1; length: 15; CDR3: CASSLGTFLSTEAFF; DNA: TGTGCCAGCAGCTTAGGGACATTCCTCAGCACTGAAGCTTTCTTT
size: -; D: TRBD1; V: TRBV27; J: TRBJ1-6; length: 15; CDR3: CASSRGTGTNSPLHF; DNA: TGTGCCAGCAGTCGAGGGACAGGGACTAATTCACCCCTCCACTTT
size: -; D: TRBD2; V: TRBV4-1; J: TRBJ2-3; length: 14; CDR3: CASSPQAGGHTQYF; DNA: TGCGCCAGCAGCCCTCAAGCGGGGGGCCATACGCAGTATTTT
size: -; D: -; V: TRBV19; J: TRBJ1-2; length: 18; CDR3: CASSGMGFDLTTDYGYTF; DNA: TGTGCCAGTTCCGGGATGGGCTTTGACCTTACCACGGACTATGGCTACACCTTC
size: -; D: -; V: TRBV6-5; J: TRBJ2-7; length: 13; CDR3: CASRDGQIYEQYF; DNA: TGTGCCAGCAGGGATGGACAGATCTACGAGCAGTACTTC
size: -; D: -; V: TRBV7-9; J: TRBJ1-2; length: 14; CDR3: CASSFTLDSYGYTF; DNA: TGTGCCAGCAGCTTCACCCTGGACAGCTATGGCTACACCTTC
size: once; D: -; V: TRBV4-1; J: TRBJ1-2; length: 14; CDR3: CASSPRGGASGYTF; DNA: TGCGCCAGCAGCCCCAGGGGTGGGGCTAGTGGCTACACCTTC
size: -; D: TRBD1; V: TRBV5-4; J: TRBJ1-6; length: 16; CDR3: CASSLDGTGVNSPLHF; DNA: TGTGCCAGCAGCTTGGATGGGACAGGGGTTAATTCACCCCTCCACTTT
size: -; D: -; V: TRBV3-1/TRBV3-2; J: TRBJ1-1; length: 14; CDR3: CASSQKTVHTEAFF; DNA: TGTGCCAGCAGCCAAAAGACAGTCCACACTGAAGCTTTCTTT
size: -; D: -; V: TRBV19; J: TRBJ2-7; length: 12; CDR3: CASSRHKSEQYF; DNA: TGTGCCAGTAGCCGACATAAAAGCGAGCAGTACTTC
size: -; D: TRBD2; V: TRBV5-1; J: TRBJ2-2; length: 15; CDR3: CASRRAGANTGELFF; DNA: TGCGCCAGCAGGCGGGCGGGAGCGAACACCGGGGAGCTGTTTTTT
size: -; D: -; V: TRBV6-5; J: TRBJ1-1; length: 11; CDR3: CASGSGTEAFF; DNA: TGTGCCAGCGGCAGCGGCACTGAAGCTTTCTTT
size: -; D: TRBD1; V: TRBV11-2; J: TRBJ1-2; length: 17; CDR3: CASSSGTGSRGVYGYTF; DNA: TGTGCCAGCAGTTCCGGGACAGGCTCCCGGGGAGTTTATGGCTACACCTTC
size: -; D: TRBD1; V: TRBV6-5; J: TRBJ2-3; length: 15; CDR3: CASSRTGGFTDTQYF; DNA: TGTGCCAGCAGCCGGACAGGGGGCTTTACAGATACGCAGTATTTT
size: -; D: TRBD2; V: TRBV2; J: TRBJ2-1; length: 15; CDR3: CASTGELAGYNEQFF; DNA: TGTGCCAGCACCGGGGAACTAGCGGGATACAATGAGCAGTTCTTC
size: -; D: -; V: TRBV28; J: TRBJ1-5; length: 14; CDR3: CASSLRGVGQPQHF; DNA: TGTGCCAGCAGTTTACGGGGGGTCGGTCAGCCCCAGCATTTT
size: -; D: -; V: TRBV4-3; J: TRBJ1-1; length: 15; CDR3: CASSQDRGAGTEAFF; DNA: TGCGCCAGCAGCCAAGATCGGGGGGCGGGCACTGAAGCTTTCTTT
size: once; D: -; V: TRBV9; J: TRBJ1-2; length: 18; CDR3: CASSVWPGATYLHYGYTF; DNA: TGTGCCAGCAGCGTATGGCCAGGGGCCACTTATCTACACTATGGCTACACCTTC
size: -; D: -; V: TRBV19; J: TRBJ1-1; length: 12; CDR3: CASRNTGTEAFF; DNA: TGTGCCAGTAGAAATACGGGAACTGAAGCTTTCTTT
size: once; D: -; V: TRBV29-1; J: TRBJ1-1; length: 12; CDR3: CSAGQMNTEAFF; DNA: TGCAGCGCCGGACAGATGAACACTGAAGCTTTCTTT
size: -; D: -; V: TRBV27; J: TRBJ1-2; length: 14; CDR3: CASSLTLQGYGYTF; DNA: TGTGCCAGCAGTTTGACCCTTCAGGGCTATGGCTACACCTTC
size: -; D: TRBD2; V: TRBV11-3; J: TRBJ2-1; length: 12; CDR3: CASSLFGGEQFF; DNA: TGTGCCAGCAGCTTATTCGGGGGGGAGCAGTTCTTC
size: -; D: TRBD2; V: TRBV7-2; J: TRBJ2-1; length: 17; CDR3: CASSGMLAGQAYNEQFF; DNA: TGTGCCAGCAGCGGAATGCTAGCGGGGCAAGCCTACAATGAGCAGTTCTTC
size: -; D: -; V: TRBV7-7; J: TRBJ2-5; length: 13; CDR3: CASRRDSQETQYF; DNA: TGTGCTAGTAGGCGGGACAGTCAAGAGACCCAGTACTTC
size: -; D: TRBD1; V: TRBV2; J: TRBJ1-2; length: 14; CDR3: CASTWNRGDYGYTF; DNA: TGTGCCAGCACGTGGAACAGGGGGGACTATGGCTACACCTTC
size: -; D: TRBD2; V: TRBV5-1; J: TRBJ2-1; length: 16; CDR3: CASSSSVASGLNEQFF; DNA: TGCGCCAGCAGCTCGTCTGTGGCTAGCGGTCTTAATGAGCAGTTCTTC
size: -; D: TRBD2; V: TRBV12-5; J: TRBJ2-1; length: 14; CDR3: CASVSAGGQNEQFF; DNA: TGTGCTAGTGTCTCAGCGGGGGGGCAAAATGAGCAGTTCTTC
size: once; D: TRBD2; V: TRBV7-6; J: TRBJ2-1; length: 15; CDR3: CASNPGLAGNNEQFF; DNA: TGTGCCAGCAACCCCGGACTAGCGGGTAACAATGAGCAGTTCTTC
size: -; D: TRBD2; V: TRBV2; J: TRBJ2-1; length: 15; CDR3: CASRSIGGINNEQFF; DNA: TGTGCCAGCAGGTCGATCGGGGGGATTAACAATGAGCAGTTCTTC
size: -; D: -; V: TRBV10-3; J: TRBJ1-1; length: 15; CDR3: CAISEYDSPDTEAFF; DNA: TGTGCCATCAGTGAGTATGACAGTCCGGACACTGAAGCTTTCTTT
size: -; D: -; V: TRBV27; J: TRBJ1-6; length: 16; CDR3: CASSPTPRQRVSPLHF; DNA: TGTGCCAGCAGTCCAACCCCCCGACAGCGGGTTTCACCCCTCCACTTT
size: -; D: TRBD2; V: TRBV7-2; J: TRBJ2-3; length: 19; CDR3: CASSLRVEILAGVTDTQYF; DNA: TGTGCCAGCAGCTTGCGGGTCGAAATACTAGCGGGGGTCACAGATACGCAGTATTTT
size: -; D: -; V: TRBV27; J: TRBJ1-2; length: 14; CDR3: CASREGGQNYGYTF; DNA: TGTGCCAGCAGAGAAGGGGGACAAAACTATGGCTACACCTTC
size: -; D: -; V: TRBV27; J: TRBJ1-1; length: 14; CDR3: CASSLRDTNTEAFF; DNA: TGTGCCAGCAGCCTTCGGGACACGAACACTGAAGCTTTCTTT
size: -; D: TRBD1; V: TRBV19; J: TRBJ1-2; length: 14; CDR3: CASTMTGGVGGYTF; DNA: TGTGCCAGTACTATGACAGGGGGCGTAGGAGGCTACACCTTC
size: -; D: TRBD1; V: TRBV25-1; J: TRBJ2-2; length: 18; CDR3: CASTPVTGDRVNTGELFF; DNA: TGTGCCAGCACCCCGGTCACCGGGGACAGGGTGAACACCGGGGAGCTGTTTTTT